These T cell receptor beta chains were read from a single sample in a study of identical twins. TCRdb used MiXCR to reprocess the 5' RACE reads, holding one entry per CDR3 protein. Of about 690,000 distinct CDR3 sequences in the sample, approximately 6% were seen once. Sequenced: naive T cells sorted from blood. Every receptor here comes from a man aged 18 to 29 in good health. The CDR3 runs from the conserved cysteine through the conserved F or W. The D gene is left open where the match is weak. Size values are once, few and many counts, or a class for expanded clones, and some rows have none.

J gene,clone size,V gene,D gene,CDR3 DNA,CDR3 protein
TRBJ1-6,many,TRBV28,TRBD1,TGTGCCAGCAGTTTAAGGGGCAGGGGGGATTCACCCCTCCACTTT,CASSLRGRGDSPLHF
TRBJ2-2,few,TRBV12-3/TRBV12-4,NA,TGTGCCAGCAGTTTTGAAACTAGGTGGAGGGGTGTAAACTGGGAGCTGTTTTTT,CASSFETRWRGVNWELFF
TRBJ2-1,NA,TRBV3-1,TRBD2,TGTGCCAGCAGCCAAGATATAGCGGGCTCCTACAATGAGCAGTTCTTC,CASSQDIAGSYNEQFF
TRBJ1-1,few,TRBV15,NA,TGTGCCACCATAGAGTGGACTGAAGCTTTCTTT,CATIEWTEAFF
TRBJ1-5,NA,TRBV4-2,TRBD1,TGTGCCAGCAGCCAAGAAGGGGCCGGGACAGGGAATCAGCCCCAGCATTTT,CASSQEGAGTGNQPQHF
TRBJ1-1,few,TRBV25-1,NA,TGTGCCAGCAGTGCGGCCCCTTCGAACACTGAAGCTTTCTTT,CASSAAPSNTEAFF
TRBJ2-7,many,TRBV4-3,NA,TGCGCCAGCAGCCAAGAGCCCGGCAATCACTACGAGCAGTACTTC,CASSQEPGNHYEQYF
TRBJ1-1,few,TRBV5-1,TRBD1,TGCGCCAGCAGCGGTACAGGGGCTTTGGCTTTCTTT,CASSGTGALAFF
TRBJ2-2,many,TRBV9,TRBD2,TGTGCCAGCAGCGGGGGTGCGGGAGTTAACGGGGAGCTGTTTTTT,CASSGGAGVNGELFF
TRBJ2-3,many,TRBV5-1,TRBD1,TGCGCCAGCAGCTTGACAGGGGGCATCGCAGATACGCAGTATTTT,CASSLTGGIADTQYF
TRBJ2-2,NA,TRBV6-1,NA,TGTGCCAGCACCCGACGCGTGGACGGGGAGCTGTTTTTT,CASTRRVDGELFF
TRBJ2-1,many,TRBV5-1,NA,TGCGCCAGCAGCTTGATCTCTCGAGACTCTGTCACCGATGAGCAGTTCTTC,CASSLISRDSVTDEQFF
TRBJ2-2,NA,TRBV3-1,NA,TGTGCCAGCAGCCAAGAAGGAAGCTCCGGGGAGCTGTTTTTT,CASSQEGSSGELFF
TRBJ1-2,many,TRBV7-2,NA,TGTGCCAGCAGCTTATTGGGGACCGGCTACACCTTC,CASSLLGTGYTF
TRBJ2-1,many,TRBV10-3,TRBD1,TGTGCCATCAGTCGGGACAGTAAAAACAATGAGCAGTTCTTC,CAISRDSKNNEQFF
TRBJ1-5,NA,TRBV20-1,NA,TGCAGTACCCGCTATGAGCGGGACAACGATTATAGCAATCAGCCCCAGCATTTT,CSTRYERDNDYSNQPQHF
TRBJ2-5,many,TRBV10-3,NA,TGTGCCATCACCGGGTCCGAAGAGACCCAGTACTTC,CAITGSEETQYF
TRBJ2-1,few,TRBV20-1,NA,TGCAGTGCTAGGCCCGGGACCCAGCAGTTCTTC,CSARPGTQQFF
TRBJ1-1,many,TRBV9,TRBD1,TGTGCCAGCAGCGTAGGGGACAGCTACACTGAAGCTTTCTTT,CASSVGDSYTEAFF
TRBJ2-3,many,TRBV5-1,TRBD2,TGCGCCAGCGGAGAGACTAGCGGTTTCGATACGCAGTATTTT,CASGETSGFDTQYF
TRBJ2-7,many,TRBV12-3/TRBV12-4,NA,TGTGCCAGCTCCCCCGACAGTAGCTCCTACGAGCAGTACTTC,CASSPDSSSYEQYF
TRBJ2-3,many,TRBV7-2,NA,TGTGCCAGCAGCTTAGCTAGCGGCGCTAGCACAGATACGCAGTATTTT,CASSLASGASTDTQYF
TRBJ2-1,NA,TRBV4-1,NA,TGCGCCAGCAGCCAAGGAAGTAGCGGCTCCTACAATGAGCAGTTCTTC,CASSQGSSGSYNEQFF
TRBJ2-1,many,TRBV4-2,TRBD2,TGTGCCAGCAGCCGATTAGCGGGGAGCTCCTACAATGAGCAGTTCTTC,CASSRLAGSSYNEQFF
TRBJ2-1,few,TRBV20-1,TRBD2,TGCAGTGCTAGTGGCGGGAGGGCCGTATCCTACAATGAGCAGTTCTTC,CSASGGRAVSYNEQFF
TRBJ1-4,many,TRBV12-3/TRBV12-4,NA,TGTGCCAGCAGCCCAACAATTACTAATGAAAAACTGTTTTTT,CASSPTITNEKLFF
TRBJ1-5,many,TRBV4-1,NA,TGCGCCAGCAGCCAACAGGGGTTTAATCAGCCCCAGCATTTT,CASSQQGFNQPQHF
TRBJ2-5,many,TRBV6-5,NA,TGTGCCAGCAGTTACTCGCGGATGCAAGAGACCCAGTACTTC,CASSYSRMQETQYF
TRBJ2-3,many,TRBV20-1,NA,TGCAGTGCTAGAGAAGTGAGAGATACGCAGTATTTT,CSAREVRDTQYF
TRBJ1-3,few,TRBV29-1,NA,TGCAGCGTTGAGGGGGGCCCCTCTGGAAACACCATATATTTT,CSVEGGPSGNTIYF
TRBJ2-1,many,TRBV20-1,TRBD2,TGCAGTGCTGTCCACCGCGGGAGGGGATACAATGAGCAGTTCTTC,CSAVHRGRGYNEQFF
TRBJ1-5,NA,TRBV6-1,TRBD1,TGTGCCAGCAGTGACAGGGGGCTGAGCAATCAGCCCCAGCATTTT,CASSDRGLSNQPQHF
TRBJ2-5,many,TRBV20-1,TRBD2,TGCAGTGCTAGGCGGCTAGCGGGAGAGACCCAGTACTTC,CSARRLAGETQYF
TRBJ2-1,many,TRBV12-3/TRBV12-4,TRBD2,TGTGCCAGTCGGGCGGACTCGGGACTACCCTACAATGAGCAGTTCTTC,CASRADSGLPYNEQFF
TRBJ2-1,many,TRBV7-2,NA,TGTGCCAGCAGCTTAGGAGACGGGGCAAATGAGCAGTTCTTC,CASSLGDGANEQFF
TRBJ2-3,few,TRBV3-1,NA,TGTGCCAGCAGCCTATCGGTGGGAGTTGGAGATACGCAGTATTTT,CASSLSVGVGDTQYF
TRBJ1-1,many,TRBV29-1,NA,TGCAGCGTTGATGGGCCGGCGAACACTGAAGCTTTCTTT,CSVDGPANTEAFF
TRBJ2-1,many,TRBV5-1,NA,TGCGCCAGCAGCTTGAAGTGGGACTCCTACAATGAGCAGTTCTTC,CASSLKWDSYNEQFF
TRBJ1-6,many,TRBV20-1,TRBD1,TGCAGTGCTAGACCCTCTGGTTCAGGGGGCACGGGTTCACCCCTCCACTTT,CSARPSGSGGTGSPLHF
TRBJ1-6,many,TRBV29-1,TRBD1,TGCAGCGTTGGGGACAGGAATAATTCACCCCTCCACTTT,CSVGDRNNSPLHF
TRBJ2-3,NA,TRBV7-6,NA,TGTGCCAGCAGCTTAAAAATGGTTCCCTCCACAGATACGCAGTATTTT,CASSLKMVPSTDTQYF
TRBJ1-5,NA,TRBV28,NA,TGTGCCAGCAGTCTCACTTTGCGGCAGGGCCCATCAAGGCCCCAGCATTTT,CASSLTLRQGPSRPQHF
TRBJ2-4,many,TRBV6-2/TRBV6-3,TRBD1,TGTGCCAGCAGTTCTCGGACAGGGGCCCCCAAAAACATTCAGTACTTC,CASSSRTGAPKNIQYF
TRBJ2-3,many,TRBV12-3/TRBV12-4,TRBD2,TGTGCCAGCAGTTTAGGACTAGCGGGACTTTATACGCAGTATTTT,CASSLGLAGLYTQYF
TRBJ2-2,NA,TRBV3-1,NA,TGTGCCAGCAGCCAAGATCAGGGGCTAGGGGAGCTGTTTTTT,CASSQDQGLGELFF
TRBJ2-7,many,TRBV28,TRBD2,TGTGCCAGCAGTTTAGGTAGCCTAGCGGGAGGTGTGGACGAGCAGTACTTC,CASSLGSLAGGVDEQYF
TRBJ2-1,many,TRBV20-1,NA,TGCAGTGCCTCCGGGACTTCTAGGGGTTGGCAGTTCTTC,CSASGTSRGWQFF
TRBJ1-4,NA,TRBV7-2,NA,TGTGCCAGCAGCTTAGGCCCGGGTGCGGCTCCAAATGAAAAACTGTTTTTT,CASSLGPGAAPNEKLFF
TRBJ2-1,NA,TRBV7-6,NA,TGTGCCAGCAGCTTAGCTTTGGTCAAGTACAATGAGCAGTTCTTC,CASSLALVKYNEQFF
TRBJ2-1,NA,TRBV7-3,TRBD2,TGTGCCAGCAGCTTAAGACTAGCGGGAGCCGATGAGCAGTTCTTC,CASSLRLAGADEQFF
TRBJ1-2,NA,TRBV5-1,NA,TGCGCCAGCAGCTTGGGCCCAGAGGCTCCGAGCTACACCTTC,CASSLGPEAPSYTF
TRBJ1-1,NA,TRBV4-1,NA,TGCGCCAGCAGCCCCCTCCCGGGGACGACTGAAGCTTTCTTT,CASSPLPGTTEAFF
TRBJ2-3,many,TRBV10-3,NA,TGTGCCATCGAGACTGGGGACACAGATACGCAGTATTTT,CAIETGDTDTQYF
TRBJ2-3,many,TRBV5-1,TRBD1,TGCGCCAGCAGCCCTCCGACAGGGGAGGCAGATACGCAGTATTTT,CASSPPTGEADTQYF